This TCR beta chain was found in a study of blood T cell repertoires in COVID-19. The assay was immunoSEQ multiplex PCR, and TCRdb's table has in-frame clones only and misses some. The sample holds about 500,000 clones, roughly 91% seen once. V was clipped by 4 bases and J by 4 bases; unmatched bases: 4. The CDR3 length is 14 residues. The germline gives CDR1 LGHDT, CDR2 YNNKEL (reference sequence). This TCR derives from a woman in her fifties or sixties with COVID-19, enrolled during active disease. The chain joins TRBV3-1 (or the pseudogene TRBV3-2) to TRBJ1-1, with 9 nucleotides matching TRBD1. Sequencing used peripheral blood. The CDR3 coding sequence is TGTGCCAGCAGCCGAACAGGGGGCTTCACTGAAGCTTTCTTT. As protein: CASSRTGGFTEAFF.